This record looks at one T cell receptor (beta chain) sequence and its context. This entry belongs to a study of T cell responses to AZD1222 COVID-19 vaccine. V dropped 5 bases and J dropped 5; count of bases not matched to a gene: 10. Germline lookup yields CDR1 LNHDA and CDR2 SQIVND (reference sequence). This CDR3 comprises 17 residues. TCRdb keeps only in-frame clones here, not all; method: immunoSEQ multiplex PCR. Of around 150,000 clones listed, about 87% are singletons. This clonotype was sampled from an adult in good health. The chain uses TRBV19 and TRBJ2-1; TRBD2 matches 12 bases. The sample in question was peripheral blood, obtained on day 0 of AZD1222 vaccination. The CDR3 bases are TGTGCCAGTAGTGTGTCCCCGACTAGCGGGGGTGACAATGAGCAGTTCTTC. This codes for CASSVSPTSGGDNEQFF. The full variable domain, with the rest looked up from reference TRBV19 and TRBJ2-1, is DGGITQSPKYLFRKEGQNVTLSCEQNLNHDAMYWYRQDPGQGLRLIYYSQIVNDFQKGDIAEGYSVSREKKESFPLTVTSAQKNPTAFYLCASSVSPTSGGDNEQFFGPGTRLTVL.